The rows below give T cell receptor beta chains drawn from one sample of a study of shared clonotypes between healthy human individuals. Produced via immunoSEQ multiplex PCR; TCRdb's table is partial and in-frame only. The sample consists of approximately 510,000 clones, 75% to 85% of them appearing once. The sequenced material came from PBMCs. The source of these receptors is a middle-aged woman in good health. Some clones in this sample may be carry-over from other donors' samples. Both conserved end residues are part of each CDR3.

len	v_gene	CDR3aa
17	TRBV4-2	CASSQAQGQRNYNEQFF
16	TRBV5-1	CASSLAPDTSNEKLFF
14	TRBV11-2	CASSLAGARYEQYF
12	TRBV11-3	CASSPRQGTQYF
15	TRBV27	CASSYGGAITDTQYF
17	TRBV11-1	CASSPAGLGSGAGELFF
17	TRBV5-1	CASSRRTPTTSQETQYF
14	TRBV30	CAWSVTGPKETQYF
18	TRBV2	CASSRAGRQFLTKNIQYF
19	TRBV27	CASSLGVGLGGSSYNEQFF
13	TRBV7-3	CASSLRGDNEQFF
15	TRBV10-3	CAISGAAQNTGELFF
14	TRBV28	CASTDRAVWNIQYF
12	TRBV15	CATSTAQGEAFF
14	TRBV5-5	CASSLDFRDNEQFF
14	TRBV19	CASSSPGAQETQYF
14	TRBV18	CASSPPSDRGRAYF
16	TRBV30	CAWRKLRAGDTDTQYF
12	TRBV28	CASSPVPFGQFF
13	TRBV5-1	CASIEEGTDTQYF
14	TRBV28	CASSLQGGIETQYF
11	TRBV7-2	CASSLEFEQYF
14	TRBV10-3	CAISESILANEQFF
15	TRBV27	CASSLQGRLKETQYF
13	TRBV10-2	CATSGGETQPQHF
15	TRBV5-4	CASSLRRQGVTVAFF
15	TRBV7-9	CASSLGGATYNEQFF
14	TRBV2	CASSEGILTETQYF
13	TRBV19	CATAGQGVGAQYF
18	TRBV25-1	CASSEPLRGSTSYNEQFF
14	TRBV6-1	CASRLAGDIGELFF
14	TRBV27	CASSPGQGNYEQFF
12	TRBV7-9	CASSPSGNTIYF
13	TRBV14	CASSQGQAGTQYF
14	TRBV30	CAWSVRAGHYGYTF
20	TRBV7-3	CASSLNPASPIHSGANVLTF
16	TRBV6-6	CASSPLLALYTDTQYF
13	TRBV2	CASTFVAGGELFF
17	TRBV27	CASSLTQGYSGANVLTF
12	TRBV6-5	CASRGQGGEAFF
19	TRBV19	CASSISRDRPPNLLYEQYF
13	TRBV7-9	CASSRGQQETQYF
14	TRBV5-8	CASRRTGKNTEAFF
13	TRBV6-1	CASNVQSNTEAFF
14	TRBV9	CASSAGQVLYEQYF
16	TRBV5-4	CASSRSGTGTRAEQFF
13	TRBV19	CASSRTPGDEQYF
14	TRBV2	CASILAETTDTQYF